This entry lists 5 T cell receptor beta chains sequenced from one sample in a study of OX40 agonist ivuxolimab in advanced cancers. The assay was immunoSEQ multiplex PCR, and TCRdb's table has in-frame clones only and misses some. The data contain 50,000 or so clones, approximately 90% of them singletons. The material was CD4+ or CD8+ T cells sorted from blood, obtained in a trial of the OX40 agonist ivuxolimab. These receptor sequences come from an adult with an advanced solid tumor such as melanoma, head and neck, liver or kidney cancer.

The chain joins TRBV6-5 to TRBJ2-7; D is unclear. Trimming cost V 6 bases and J 2 bases, with 11 bases left between them. The CDR3 has 13 amino acids. Germline V CDR1 and CDR2: MNHEY, SVGAGI. This CDR3 is CASSPGRTYEQYF. CDR3 bases: TGTGCCAGCAGCCCCGGGCGAACCTACGAGCAGTACTTC.

The V gene is TRBV4-1, the J gene TRBJ2-7; 9 bases match TRBD1. This CDR3 is built from 17 residues. Trimming cost V 1 base and J 4 bases; bases outside gene matches: 11. CDR1 is MGHRA, CDR2 YSYEKL, per germline. In DNA form, the CDR3 reads TGCGCCAGCAGCCAAGTACTGATAGGACAGGGGAGATACGAGCAGTACTTC. Its protein is CASSQVLIGQGRYEQYF.

V gene TRBV9 combines with J gene TRBJ2-5; 7 bases agree with TRBD1. The CDR3 is 15 residues long. Germline lookup yields CDR1 SGDLS and CDR2 YYNGEE. J was trimmed by 2 bases and V by 4 bases; bases with no gene match: 8. In nucleotides, the CDR3 is TGTGCCAGCAGCCCGACGGGGACAGTACAAGAGACCCAGTACTTC. Its protein product is CASSPTGTVQETQYF.

DNA for the CDR3: TGTGCCAGAACCTCGGAGGGTGCAACTAATGAAAAACTGTTTTTT. It specifies CARTSEGATNEKLFF. The chain uses TRBV5-3 and TRBJ1-4; D not resolved. TRBV5-3 is an ORF, with its function uncertain. V lost 6 bases, J lost 0 bases, and 12 bases lay in between. The CDR3 has 15 residues.

This chain joins TRBV6-5 and TRBJ2-2, with a weak D call TRBD2 (5 bases). This CDR3 contains 15 residues. The V end was cut by 2 bases, the J end by 8 bases, with 15 bases between. CDR1 MNHEY and CDR2 SVGAGI come from the germline V gene. CDR3 sequence: CASSYVGVIGGELFF. CDR3 DNA: TGTGCCAGCAGTTACGTCGGGGTAATAGGAGGGGAGCTGTTTTTT.